These T cell receptor beta chains were read from a single sample in a study of cytomegalovirus exposure and HLA in healthy donors. Here immunoSEQ multiplex PCR was the method, and the copy in TCRdb shows in-frame clones only, minus some. The sample has 250,000 to 350,000 clones; 70% to 90% are singletons. Material for sequencing was PBMCs. The receptor source for this set is a man in his forties in good health and CMV-seropositive. Each CDR3 is given with its conserved first and last residue. Fields, in order: V gene, D gene, clone size, J gene, CDR3 DNA, CDR3 protein. The D gene is left open where the match is weak. Expanded clones get a size class; other rows say once, few or many, or leave the size out.

V: TRBV5-4
D: TRBD2
size: once
J: TRBJ2-3
DNA: TGTGCCAGCGGACTTCGGGGACTACCGAAGGGCACAGATACGCAGTATTTT
CDR3: CASGLRGLPKGTDTQYF

V: TRBV19
D: TRBD1
size: once
J: TRBJ1-6
DNA: TGTGCCAGTAGTCCATTGACAGGGGCACCCCTCCACTTT
CDR3: CASSPLTGAPLHF

V: TRBV7-9
D: NA
size: NA
J: TRBJ2-2
DNA: TGTGCCAGCAGCCCACCCTCCTTGGGGCACCGCACCGGGGAGCTGTTTTTT
CDR3: CASSPPSLGHRTGELFF

V: TRBV4-3
D: TRBD2
size: NA
J: TRBJ2-5
DNA: TGCGCCAGCAGCCCCCGACTAGCGACAAGTGGAAAAGAGACCCAGTACTTC
CDR3: CASSPRLATSGKETQYF

V: TRBV9
D: NA
size: few
J: TRBJ2-3
DNA: TGTGCCAGCAGCCTAGAGTTGCGGACTAGCACAGATACGCAGTATTTT
CDR3: CASSLELRTSTDTQYF

V: TRBV2
D: TRBD1
size: NA
J: TRBJ1-2
DNA: TGTGCCAGCAGTGAGACCAGGACAGGGGGGTGGTATGGCTACACCTTC
CDR3: CASSETRTGGWYGYTF

V: TRBV4-1
D: TRBD2
size: NA
J: TRBJ2-7
DNA: TGCGCCAGCAGCCTGGCAGGGACTAGCGGGAGTTACGAGCAGTACTTC
CDR3: CASSLAGTSGSYEQYF

V: TRBV5-6
D: NA
size: few
J: TRBJ1-5
DNA: TGTGCCAGCAGCTTGGGACAGCGCTATCAGCCCCAGCATTTT
CDR3: CASSLGQRYQPQHF

V: TRBV6-5
D: NA
size: few
J: TRBJ2-1
DNA: TGTGCCAGCAGTTACTCCCTGCATGCTAGTGAGCAGTTCTTC
CDR3: CASSYSLHASEQFF

V: TRBV6-5
D: TRBD1
size: NA
J: TRBJ1-1
DNA: TGTGCCAGCATACAGGGGTCTGGCACTGAAGCTTTCTTT
CDR3: CASIQGSGTEAFF

V: TRBV5-6
D: TRBD1
size: NA
J: TRBJ1-2
DNA: TGTGCCAGCAGCTTCCTCACCGGGACAGGGCCCTATGGCTACACCTTC
CDR3: CASSFLTGTGPYGYTF

V: TRBV2
D: NA
size: NA
J: TRBJ2-1
DNA: TGTGCCAGCAGAGGGGCTTGGGTCTCCTACAATGAGCAGTTCTTC
CDR3: CASRGAWVSYNEQFF

V: TRBV4-2
D: TRBD2
size: NA
J: TRBJ2-7
DNA: TGTGCCAGCAGCCAAGATCCTAGCGGGACTCAGCCGTACTTC
CDR3: CASSQDPSGTQPYF

V: TRBV27
D: NA
size: NA
J: TRBJ2-2
DNA: TGTGCCAGCATGTTGAGGTGGGTCCCGAACACCGGGGAGCTGTTTTTT
CDR3: CASMLRWVPNTGELFF

V: TRBV7-3
D: TRBD1
size: once
J: TRBJ1-2
DNA: TGTGCCAGCAGCTATGACAGGGGGCTTGGCTACACCTTC
CDR3: CASSYDRGLGYTF

V: TRBV4-2
D: NA
size: NA
J: TRBJ2-7
DNA: TGTGCCAGCAGCCAAGAAATTCGGTTTTCCTACGAGCAGTACTTC
CDR3: CASSQEIRFSYEQYF

V: TRBV28
D: NA
size: NA
J: TRBJ2-7
DNA: TGTGCCAGCAGCCCCACCCCAGTGGGGCAGGAGCAGTACTTC
CDR3: CASSPTPVGQEQYF

V: TRBV16
D: NA
size: NA
J: TRBJ2-5
DNA: TGTGCCAGCAGCCAATCGAGTGAGGAGACCCAGTACTTC
CDR3: CASSQSSEETQYF

V: TRBV1
D: NA
size: NA
J: TRBJ2-3
DNA: TGCACCAGCAGCGGGGCCGAGACAGATACGCAGTATTTT
CDR3: CTSSGAETDTQYF

V: TRBV19
D: NA
size: NA
J: TRBJ2-3
DNA: TGTGCCAGTAGGCCATTGGGCAGCTACACAGATACGCAGTATTTT
CDR3: CASRPLGSYTDTQYF

V: TRBV27
D: TRBD1
size: NA
J: TRBJ2-7
DNA: TGTGCCAGCAGAGAGCAGCCGACAGGGGGACCCTACGAGCAGTACTTC
CDR3: CASREQPTGGPYEQYF

V: TRBV5-4
D: NA
size: once
J: TRBJ2-5
DNA: TGTGCCAGCAGCCATGCCCTAGCGTACGAGACCCAGTACTTC
CDR3: CASSHALAYETQYF

V: TRBV7-3
D: NA
size: NA
J: TRBJ2-3
DNA: TGTGCCAGCCGGAGAGGAGATGCCACAGATACGCAGTATTTT
CDR3: CASRRGDATDTQYF

V: TRBV6-5
D: NA
size: NA
J: TRBJ2-1
DNA: TGTGCCACGGGACTGGCGGGGAATGAGCAGTTCTTC
CDR3: CATGLAGNEQFF

V: TRBV28
D: NA
size: NA
J: TRBJ1-5
DNA: TGTGCCAGCAGTTTTCGGTTACTTAGCAATCAGCCCCAGCATTTT
CDR3: CASSFRLLSNQPQHF

V: TRBV5-1
D: TRBD2
size: once
J: TRBJ2-7
DNA: TGCGCCAGCAGCCTCGGACTAGCGGGTTTCTACGAGCAGTACTTC
CDR3: CASSLGLAGFYEQYF

V: TRBV9
D: NA
size: once
J: TRBJ2-3
DNA: TGTGCCAGCAGCGTAGTTGGTGAGTCAGATACGCAGTATTTT
CDR3: CASSVVGESDTQYF

V: TRBV6-1
D: TRBD1
size: NA
J: TRBJ1-2
DNA: TGTGCCAGCAGTCTGGGACAGACAGCTAACTATGGCTACACCTTC
CDR3: CASSLGQTANYGYTF

V: TRBV6-5
D: NA
size: NA
J: TRBJ2-7
DNA: TGTGCCAGCGGACTCAAAGGGACCTACGAGCAGTACTTC
CDR3: CASGLKGTYEQYF

V: TRBV30
D: NA
size: NA
J: TRBJ2-7
DNA: TGTGCCGCGGACGGGGACGGGGGTTACGAGCAGTACTTC
CDR3: CAADGDGGYEQYF

V: TRBV7-7
D: TRBD2
size: NA
J: TRBJ2-1
DNA: TGTGCTAGCAGCCAGGGACTAGCGGGAGACAATGAGCAGTTCTTC
CDR3: CASSQGLAGDNEQFF

V: TRBV7-8
D: NA
size: few
J: TRBJ1-5
DNA: TGTGCCAGCAACCAATTGGGGGGACGTAATAATCAGCCCCAGCATTTT
CDR3: CASNQLGGRNNQPQHF

V: TRBV18
D: NA
size: NA
J: TRBJ2-7
DNA: TGTGCCAGCTCACCGCCAGGATACTACGAGCAGTACTTC
CDR3: CASSPPGYYEQYF

V: TRBV6-5
D: NA
size: NA
J: TRBJ2-1
DNA: TGTGCCAGCAGTTACTCCCCGAGCTCCTACAATGAGCAGTTCTTC
CDR3: CASSYSPSSYNEQFF

V: TRBV7-2
D: TRBD2
size: NA
J: TRBJ2-7
DNA: TGTGCCAGCAGCTTAGAATCTACTAGCGGGGCGTACGAGCAGTACTTC
CDR3: CASSLESTSGAYEQYF

V: TRBV18
D: NA
size: NA
J: TRBJ2-7
DNA: TGTGCCAGCTCACCCGGTTCAGGAGGCGGTTACGAGCAGTACTTC
CDR3: CASSPGSGGGYEQYF

V: TRBV18
D: NA
size: NA
J: TRBJ2-5
DNA: TGTGCCAGCTCACCACCTTTAGCGGCTCAAGAGACCCAGTACTTC
CDR3: CASSPPLAAQETQYF

V: TRBV10-3
D: NA
size: NA
J: TRBJ1-1
DNA: TGTGCCATCAGTGAGACGGCAGGCCCTGAAGCTTTCTTT
CDR3: CAISETAGPEAFF

V: TRBV6-5
D: NA
size: once
J: TRBJ2-1
DNA: TGTGCCAGCAGTTACGGGGGGGGGCCCCCCTACAATGAGCAGTTCTTC
CDR3: CASSYGGGPPYNEQFF

V: TRBV29-1
D: NA
size: NA
J: TRBJ2-5
DNA: TGCAGCGTAGTTTCAGGGCCCCCGACCCAGTACTTC
CDR3: CSVVSGPPTQYF

V: TRBV6-1
D: NA
size: NA
J: TRBJ2-5
DNA: TGTGCCAGCAGTGAAGGCGGGGTCCAAGAGACCCAGTACTTC
CDR3: CASSEGGVQETQYF